These T cell receptor beta chains were read from a single sample in a study of graft-versus-host responses after intestinal transplantation. Libraries were prepared by immunoSEQ multiplex PCR; TCRdb keeps only in-frame clonotypes and omits some of them. The top ten clones hold approximately 24% of a sample with about 9,800 clones, nearly 80% of them seen once. Here the sequenced sample was ileum tissue, taken 500 to 550 days after intestinal transplant. The receptor set was obtained from a human patient who received an intestinal transplant, so some T cells may come from the graft donor. Each CDR3 is given with its conserved first and last residue. D genes are given only for firm matches. A clone size is listed for some rows: how often the clone was seen (once, few, many), or a class if it is expanded.

j_call d_call clone_size v_call cdr3_nt cdr3_aa
TRBJ2-2 TRBD1 . TRBV28 TGTGCCAGCAGTTTCGGGGACAGGGACACCGGGGAGCTGTTTTTT CASSFGDRDTGELFF
TRBJ2-1 TRBD2 . TRBV19 TGTGCCAGTAGGGCTAGCGGGAGTGGGTACAATGAGCAGTTCTTC CASRASGSGYNEQFF
TRBJ1-4 TRBD1 . TRBV25-1 TGTGCCAGCAGTGAATGTGAGAACAGGGGGCGAAATGAAAAACTGTTTTTT CASSECENRGRNEKLFF
TRBJ2-1 . . TRBV14 TGTGCCAGCAGCCCGACCGAATTCCCCTACAATGAGCAGTTCTTC CASSPTEFPYNEQFF
TRBJ2-1 . . TRBV28 TGTGCCAGCAGCTCCACTCACGCACTTGGTTGGGACAATGAGCAGTTCTTC CASSSTHALGWDNEQFF
TRBJ2-3 TRBD1 . TRBV4-1 TGCGCCAGCAGCCCCCGGACAGGGGGGACAGATACGCAGTATTTT CASSPRTGGTDTQYF
TRBJ2-3 . . TRBV5-8 TGTGCCAGCAGCTTGAAAGTAGGCCGCACAGATACGCAGTATTTT CASSLKVGRTDTQYF
TRBJ2-2 TRBD1 . TRBV5-1 TGCGCCAGCAGCTCCGGGACAGGGGGCAACACCGGGGAGCTGTTTTTT CASSSGTGGNTGELFF
TRBJ2-3 . . TRBV11-3 TGTGCCAGCAGCTTAACCCACAGCACAGATACGCAGTATTTT CASSLTHSTDTQYF
TRBJ2-3 . . TRBV19 TGTGCCAGTAGTATAGCCCCGGGGAGTCAAGATACGCAGTATTTT CASSIAPGSQDTQYF
TRBJ2-1 . once TRBV7-9 TGTGCCAGCAGCTTGAAAGGGGGCTACAATGAGCAGTTCTTC CASSLKGGYNEQFF
TRBJ2-5 TRBD1 . TRBV30 TGTGCCTGGAGTGTCCACAGGGGAGAGACCCAGTACTTC CAWSVHRGETQYF
TRBJ1-4 . few TRBV7-6 TGTGCCAGCAGCTTAGAGCGAGGGTTGGGTGAAAAACTGTTTTTT CASSLERGLGEKLFF
TRBJ2-7 TRBD1 . TRBV7-6 TGTGCCAGCAGCTCCTTCGGAGGACAGGGGGGATACGAGCAGTACTTC CASSSFGGQGGYEQYF
TRBJ2-1 TRBD1 . TRBV6-5 TGTGCCAGCAGTTACTCGTATTCAGGGGGAAATGAGCAGTTCTTC CASSYSYSGGNEQFF
TRBJ1-4 . . TRBV7-2 TGTGCCAGTAAACTGGGGGCGGGGGATGAAAAACTGTTTTTT CASKLGAGDEKLFF
TRBJ2-7 . few TRBV6-1 TGTGCCAGCAGTTGGGACAAAACCTACGAGCAGTACTTC CASSWDKTYEQYF
TRBJ2-5 TRBD1 . TRBV5-1 TGCGCCAGCAGCTTGGAAGGGACAGGGAAGACCCAGTACTTC CASSLEGTGKTQYF
TRBJ2-1 TRBD2 few TRBV9 TGTGCCAGCAGCGTTAGCGGGGGATACAATGAGCAGTTCTTC CASSVSGGYNEQFF
TRBJ2-2 . few TRBV6-4 TGTGCCAGCAGTTATAGACGGGACACCGGGGAGCTGTTTTTT CASSYRRDTGELFF
TRBJ2-1 . few TRBV28 TGTGCCAGCAGTTTGGTACCCGAGGATGAGCAGTTCTTC CASSLVPEDEQFF
TRBJ2-7 . . TRBV9 TGTGCCAGCAGCGTAGGACCTAGCTCCTACGAGCAGTACTTC CASSVGPSSYEQYF
TRBJ2-7 . . TRBV11-2 TGTGCCAGCAGCCTTTACAAAAGACCCTACGAGCAGTACTTC CASSLYKRPYEQYF
TRBJ2-7 . . TRBV7-8 TGTGCCAGCAGCGGGAGGGGACAGTTCCGGTACGAGCAGTACTTC CASSGRGQFRYEQYF
TRBJ1-4 . . TRBV6-1 TGTGCCATCAGTCGGGGGGAGAAGGAAAAACTGTTTTTT CAISRGEKEKLFF
TRBJ2-1 . few TRBV18 TGTGCCAGCTCACCACGGGCAGCCGTTGCTCTCAATGAGCAGTTCTTC CASSPRAAVALNEQFF
TRBJ2-5 . . TRBV7-9 TGTGCCAGCAGCTTTCGGCAAGAGACCCAGTACTTC CASSFRQETQYF
TRBJ2-7 TRBD2 . TRBV6-5 TGTGCCAGCACTAACCCGCGGGGGGGCCGGTACGAGCAGTACTTC CASTNPRGGRYEQYF
TRBJ2-7 TRBD2 . TRBV18 TGTGCCAGCTCACCACGGGCTAGCGGGAGAAACGAGCAGTACTTC CASSPRASGRNEQYF
TRBJ2-1 TRBD1 few TRBV6-1 TGTGCCAGCAGCTTGGACAGGGCCTCCTACAATGAGCAGTTCTTC CASSLDRASYNEQFF
TRBJ2-7 . . TRBV7-9 TGTGCCAGCAGACCCCGCGTGGGCAGGGCTTACTCCTACGAGCAGTACTTC CASRPRVGRAYSYEQYF
TRBJ1-1 . . TRBV19 TGTGCCAGTAGTATGGAGGGGATAGGTGAAGCTTTCTTT CASSMEGIGEAFF
TRBJ2-7 TRBD2 once TRBV19 TGTGCCAGTAGTATAGATGGGTCTAGCGGGCTATACGAGCAGTACTTC CASSIDGSSGLYEQYF
TRBJ1-3 TRBD1 . TRBV5-8 TGTGCCAGCAGCTTGGGAAGAACAGGGGAAGGCTCTGGAAACACCATATATTTT CASSLGRTGEGSGNTIYF
TRBJ2-7 TRBD1 . TRBV7-2 TGTGCCAGCAGTTTTCGACATCCGGGACAGGGGAATTCCGAGCAGTACTTC CASSFRHPGQGNSEQYF
TRBJ1-2 TRBD1 . TRBV28 TGTGCCAGCAGTATTCCGGGACAGGGGGCCTATGGCTACACCTTC CASSIPGQGAYGYTF
TRBJ2-3 . . TRBV7-9 TGTGCCAGCAGCTGGGACACCGGCACAGATACGCAGTATTTT CASSWDTGTDTQYF
TRBJ1-3 . . TRBV6-1 TGTGCCAGCAGTGAACACAGGGATAGCACCATATATTTT CASSEHRDSTIYF
TRBJ2-7 . . TRBV11-2 TGTGCCAGCAGGTGGGCGGGGCTCGGGTCCTACGAGCAGTACTTC CASRWAGLGSYEQYF
TRBJ2-2 TRBD2 . TRBV6-6 TGTGCCAGCAGTTACGTGAGCGGGAGGAGCACCGGGGAGCTGTTTTTT CASSYVSGRSTGELFF
TRBJ2-1 . few TRBV19 TGTGCCAGTAGTATAACCGGGACCCTCTCCTACAATGAGCAGTTCTTC CASSITGTLSYNEQFF
TRBJ2-2 . few TRBV7-3 TGTGCCAGCAGCTTGAGTCGGAACACCGGGGAGCTGTTTTTT CASSLSRNTGELFF
TRBJ2-3 TRBD1 . TRBV29-1 TGCAGCGTCGTCACTCGACAGGGCCCAGATACGCAGTATTTT CSVVTRQGPDTQYF
TRBJ2-1 . . TRBV28 TGTGCCAGCAGTAAGGCCCTTATTGGCTACAATGAGCAGTTCTTC CASSKALIGYNEQFF
TRBJ1-1 TRBD1 . TRBV5-1 TGCGCCAGCAGCAGGACAGGGACTGAAGCTTTCTTT CASSRTGTEAFF
TRBJ2-3 . . TRBV30 TGTGCCTGGAGTGAGAATAGCGGACGCACAGATACGCAGTATTTT CAWSENSGRTDTQYF
TRBJ1-5 . . TRBV19 TGTGCCAGTAGTATCACCGGGACCCAAGGGCAGCCCCAGCATTTT CASSITGTQGQPQHF
TRBJ1-2 TRBD1 . TRBV30 TGTGCCTGGAGGACTCCAGGGGGTTGGCATGGCTACACCTTC CAWRTPGGWHGYTF
TRBJ1-1 . . TRBV27 TGTGCCAGCAGCCTTAACTTCAGGAGATCCCTTATGAACACTGAAGCTTTCTTT CASSLNFRRSLMNTEAFF
TRBJ1-1 TRBD1 . TRBV18 TGTGCCAGCTCACCACGGTCAGGGGGGAACACTGAAGCTTTCTTT CASSPRSGGNTEAFF
TRBJ2-7 TRBD2 . TRBV15 TGTGCCACCAGCAGCCGACTAGCGTCCCCGACCTACGGGCAGTACTTC CATSSRLASPTYGQYF
TRBJ2-1 TRBD1 . TRBV6-4 TGTGCCAGCAGTCCCGGGACAGGGGGCAATGAGCAGTTCTTC CASSPGTGGNEQFF
TRBJ2-7 . few TRBV6-5 TGTGCCAGCAGCCAATCCGACGAGCAGTACTTC CASSQSDEQYF
TRBJ1-4 . few TRBV2 TGTGCCAGCAGTGTTCCAGGGACGAAAAGTGAAAAACTGTTTTTT CASSVPGTKSEKLFF
TRBJ2-7 TRBD2 . TRBV29-1 TGCAGCGCCAGACTAGCGGGAGCTCTGTACGAGCAGTACTTC CSARLAGALYEQYF
TRBJ2-3 TRBD2 . TRBV4-3 TGCGCCAGCAGCCAAGACCCCGCGGGGGGGCCCGGAGATACGCAGTATTTT CASSQDPAGGPGDTQYF
TRBJ2-5 . . TRBV5-4 TGTGCCAGCAGCTCCTTGTTGGGGGGCCAAGAGACCCAGTACTTC CASSSLLGGQETQYF
TRBJ1-5 . . TRBV7-9 TGTGCCAGCAGCTTAGTGGACAGTTCCAATCAGCCCCAGCATTTT CASSLVDSSNQPQHF
TRBJ2-2 TRBD1 . TRBV11-2 TGTGCCAGCAGGCAGACAGGGACCGGGGAGCTGTTTTTT CASRQTGTGELFF
TRBJ1-5 . . TRBV27 TGTGCCAGCAGTACCACACAGGGAATCGATCAGCCCCAGCATTTT CASSTTQGIDQPQHF